The rows below give T cell receptor beta chains drawn from one sample of a study of beta chain features in type 1 diabetes. Only in-frame clones appear in the TCRdb table, and some are missing; sequencing was by immunoSEQ multiplex PCR. The profile shows about 320,000 clones, 12% to 15% of them singletons. The source material was central memory CD4+ T cells from blood. The receptors were gathered from a man under 40 in good health. Both conserved end residues are part of each CDR3. D genes are given only for firm matches. Rows give clone size only sometimes, using once, few, many, or a class for an expanded clone.

>TRBD1|16|TRBJ2-7|-|TRBV19
CASSSRDSNPTYEQYF
TGTGCCAGTAGTTCACGGGACAGCAACCCGACCTACGAGCAGTACTTC
>-|14|TRBJ2-1|-|TRBV19
CASSIQGRVNEQFF
TGTGCCAGTAGTATACAGGGGAGGGTCAATGAGCAGTTCTTC
>TRBD2|14|TRBJ2-1|-|TRBV12-5
CASGPAGGGNEQFF
TGTGCTAGTGGTCCGGCGGGGGGAGGCAATGAGCAGTTCTTC
>-|14|TRBJ2-7|few|TRBV5-3
CASRLQGSSYEQYF
TGTGCCAGCAGGCTTCAGGGAAGCTCCTACGAGCAGTACTTC
>-|15|TRBJ1-4|-|TRBV4-1
CASSQDPQRDEKLFF
TGCGCCAGCAGCCAAGATCCCCAACGAGATGAAAAACTGTTTTTT
>-|15|TRBJ1-2|few|TRBV5-6
CASSLARTAYYGYTF
TGTGCCAGCAGCTTGGCTCGGACAGCCTACTATGGCTACACCTTC
>TRBD1|15|TRBJ1-5|few|TRBV5-1
CASSLGGQGWQPQHF
TGCGCCAGCAGCTTGGGGGGACAGGGTTGGCAGCCCCAGCATTTT
>-|12|TRBJ2-2|-|TRBV6-5
CASSLPTGELFF
TGTGCCAGCAGTCTCCCTACCGGGGAGCTGTTTTTT
>-|15|TRBJ2-1|-|TRBV5-6
CASSPGWFRADEQFF
TGTGCCAGCAGTCCCGGCTGGTTCAGGGCCGATGAGCAGTTCTTC
>-|14|TRBJ2-2|few|TRBV7-3
CASTASRNTGELFF
TGTGCCAGCACGGCTAGCAGGAACACCGGGGAGCTGTTTTTT
>TRBD2|13|TRBJ2-7|-|TRBV2
CATSGGSSYEQYF
TGTGCCACCAGCGGGGGTTCCTCCTACGAGCAGTACTTC
>TRBD2|12|TRBJ2-4|-|TRBV6-5
CASSGGENIQYF
TGTGCCAGCAGTGGGGGGGAAAACATTCAGTACTTC
>TRBD1|16|TRBJ1-2|-|TRBV7-9
CASSSGQATRLDGYTF
TGTGCCAGCAGCTCGGGACAGGCCACGAGATTGGATGGCTACACCTTC
>-|12|TRBJ2-7|few|TRBV6-6
CASSPLGYEQYF
TGTGCCAGCAGTCCACTTGGCTACGAGCAGTACTTC
>-|14|TRBJ2-1|few|TRBV6-5
CASSEIRVLNEQFF
TGTGCCAGCAGCGAGATACGGGTGTTAAATGAGCAGTTCTTC
>TRBD1|12|TRBJ1-2|-|TRBV28
CASSMTQGGYTF
TGTGCCAGCAGTATGACACAGGGGGGCTACACCTTC
>TRBD1|14|TRBJ1-6|few|TRBV7-6
CASSRTGGDSPLHF
TGTGCCAGCAGCCGGACAGGCGGCGATTCACCCCTCCACTTT